The clone carrying this T cell receptor beta chain was found many times. CDR3 length: 15 residues. V dropped 5 bases and J dropped 6; count of bases not matched to a gene: 2. Germline V gene sequence: CDR1 MNHEY, CDR2 SVGEGT. The data belong to a study of blood T cell repertoires in COVID-19. Data came from immunoSEQ multiplex PCR; TCRdb stores just in-frame clones and leaves some out. The table has 250,000 to 300,000 clones, almost 90% seen once; the top ten hold about 11%. Source material: peripheral blood. The rearrangement links TRBV6-2 or TRBV6-3 to TRBJ2-2; TRBD2 aligns across 14 bases. This TCR derives from a woman between 25 and 40 years old with COVID-19, enrolled during active disease. Written as DNA, the CDR3 is TGTGCCAGCAGTGCGACTAGCGGGAGGGCCGGGGAGCTGTTTTTT. Translating gives CASSATSGRAGELFF.